Listed below are T cell receptor beta chains from one sample, sequenced in a study of human T cells and chemical hapten exposure. Each CDR3 protein is one row after TCRdb ran MiXCR on the RACE reads. The sample has about 84,000 distinct CDR3 sequences, about 10% seen once. Sequencing was performed on whole blood, taken in connection with sensitization to the hapten diphenylcyclopropenone (DPC). These TCRs come from a woman in her forties or fifties with alopecia areata. Some clones in this sample may be carry-over from other donors' samples. Both conserved end residues are trimmed from each CDR3. A D gene is named only where the DNA matches it firmly.

>TRBV20-1|TRBJ1-5|.
SARSRGSNQPQH
>TRBV20-1|TRBJ2-3|.
SARDPGGETDTQY
>TRBV3-1|TRBJ1-1|.
ASSQLSGTEAF
>TRBV5-1|TRBJ2-6|.
ASSLIQNSGANVLT
>TRBV19|TRBJ2-2|.
ASSIASLANTGELF
>TRBV20-1|TRBJ1-2|.
SARPEANYGYT
>TRBV12-3/TRBV12-4|TRBJ1-1|.
ASSWGDRWDTEAF
>TRBV18|TRBJ1-1|.
ASSPSAPIVTEAF
>TRBV4-3|TRBJ1-2|.
ASSQEGRSGYT
>TRBV5-1|TRBJ2-3|TRBD1
ASSLRQGDTDTQY
>TRBV6-1|TRBJ1-1|.
ASSEYIPGAF
>TRBV6-6|TRBJ2-3|.
ASSYYSLAVTDTQY
>TRBV12-3/TRBV12-4|TRBJ2-3|.
ASSPRDTQY
>TRBV11-2|TRBJ2-3|TRBD2
ASSLGAGDPDTQY
>TRBV6-5|TRBJ1-1|.
ASSSFRGSEAF
>TRBV21-1|TRBJ2-7|.
ASPRGPQY
>TRBV6-2/TRBV6-3|TRBJ1-1|.
ASSSGVNTEAF
>TRBV2|TRBJ2-7|TRBD2
ASGDGTSGTYEQY
>TRBV27|TRBJ1-2|.
ASSLSGPGGYT
>TRBV27|TRBJ1-1|TRBD1
ASSLKGAGGGTEAF
>TRBV2|TRBJ1-5|.
ASSEWPGTGQPQH
>TRBV29-1|TRBJ2-1|TRBD1
SVGFIGTGGARNEQF
>TRBV30|TRBJ1-1|.
AWSGKWYTEAF
>TRBV7-2|TRBJ2-1|.
ASSLSHVDEQF
>TRBV6-6|TRBJ1-5|.
ASSFEGAGNQPQH
>TRBV6-2/TRBV6-3|TRBJ1-1|.
ASSPYDLRTEAF
>TRBV20-1|TRBJ1-1|TRBD1
SAGTGQGYSAF
>TRBV7-9|TRBJ2-5|TRBD2
ASSPRGGGGQETQY
>TRBV19|TRBJ2-2|.
ASRLPGSTGELF
>TRBV3-1|TRBJ1-1|.
ASSHHRVAKNTEAF
>TRBV4-1|TRBJ2-7|TRBD2
ASSKGTSGPPSPEQY
>TRBV19|TRBJ1-2|.
ASFGLSLWGYT
>TRBV20-1|TRBJ2-4|.
SASGAVQRNIQY
>TRBV28|TRBJ2-7|TRBD1
ASTPYLSDRVDEQY
>TRBV6-5|TRBJ2-1|.
ASTGFGNEQF
>TRBV5-5|TRBJ2-5|.
ASSLPGVVVETQY
>TRBV18|TRBJ1-2|TRBD1
ASSPGPYRGRDGYT
>TRBV28|TRBJ2-3|TRBD1
ASSRTGTTDTQY
>TRBV28|TRBJ2-5|.
ASSSRGSEETQY
>TRBV20-1|TRBJ2-7|TRBD2
SVGTSGGEQY
>TRBV7-9|TRBJ2-2|.
ASSLAGAGPGELF
>TRBV4-3|TRBJ2-7|TRBD2
ASSQDLAVAYEQY
>TRBV5-1|TRBJ1-1|.
ASSWRTANTEAF
>TRBV20-1|TRBJ2-1|TRBD2
SAKLADYNEQF
>TRBV19|TRBJ2-4|TRBD1
ASSIKTGNNIQY
>TRBV5-1|TRBJ2-1|TRBD2
ASSVYGLAGGSGEQF
>TRBV29-1|TRBJ2-2|TRBD2
SVGTSGDANTGELF
>TRBV6-6|TRBJ2-7|TRBD2
ASSYKVAGGPYEQY
>TRBV6-6|TRBJ1-6|.
ASSYEPSSYNSPLH
>TRBV6-1|TRBJ2-2|.
ASWAVQNTGELF
>TRBV10-1|TRBJ2-7|.
ASSDPGEPYEQY
>TRBV6-5|TRBJ1-3|.
ASSYSQGSGNTIY
>TRBV3-1|TRBJ1-1|.
ASSQGKGPGSEAF